The 3 T cell receptor beta chains given below trace back to one sample, sequenced in a study of cytomegalovirus exposure and HLA in healthy donors (dated by TCRdb to about 2017). The method behind the library was the immunoSEQ multiplex PCR assay. TCRdb carries this immuneACCESS record with in-frame sequences only. Its versions omit some clonotypes, under half of them owing to an unresolved V gene in the studies checked, with the rest unexplained. The sample data list a few hundred thousand clones, and 70% to 90% of these were observed just once. Around 0.8% of the sample belongs to the ten largest clones. Sequenced: PBMCs. These receptors all stem from a woman under 30 in good health and CMV-seronegative.

The chain joins TRBV27 to TRBJ1-5; 7 bases match TRBD1. V was clipped by 6 bases and J by 4 bases; unmatched bases: 3. CDR1 is MNHEY, CDR2 SMNVEV, per germline (reference sequence). This CDR3 has 13 amino acids. The CDR3, as DNA: TGTGCCAGCAGGGGACAGAGTAATCAGCCCCAGCATTTT. Translation gives CASRGQSNQPQHF.

V usage is TRBV27 and J usage is TRBJ1-1, with D unresolved. The CDR3 spans 13 residues. The V end was cut by 5 bases, the J end by 3 bases, with 10 bases between. Germline CDR1 reads MNHEY; CDR2 reads SMNVEV (reference sequence). CDR3: CASSTLGDTEAFF. The CDR3 DNA is TGTGCCAGCAGTACCTTAGGAGACACTGAAGCTTTCTTT.

The chain recombines TRBV29-1 with TRBJ2-1; D perhaps matches TRBD2 (6 bases). Germline CDR1 and CDR2: SQVTM and ANQGSEA. This CDR3 contains 16 residues. The germline V and J ends were trimmed by 6 bases and 5 bases, with 23 bases remaining between them. CDR3 residues: CSVGSKAGTINNEQFF. The CDR3 DNA sequence: TGCAGCGTCGGAAGCAAAGCGGGCACCATTAACAATGAGCAGTTCTTC.